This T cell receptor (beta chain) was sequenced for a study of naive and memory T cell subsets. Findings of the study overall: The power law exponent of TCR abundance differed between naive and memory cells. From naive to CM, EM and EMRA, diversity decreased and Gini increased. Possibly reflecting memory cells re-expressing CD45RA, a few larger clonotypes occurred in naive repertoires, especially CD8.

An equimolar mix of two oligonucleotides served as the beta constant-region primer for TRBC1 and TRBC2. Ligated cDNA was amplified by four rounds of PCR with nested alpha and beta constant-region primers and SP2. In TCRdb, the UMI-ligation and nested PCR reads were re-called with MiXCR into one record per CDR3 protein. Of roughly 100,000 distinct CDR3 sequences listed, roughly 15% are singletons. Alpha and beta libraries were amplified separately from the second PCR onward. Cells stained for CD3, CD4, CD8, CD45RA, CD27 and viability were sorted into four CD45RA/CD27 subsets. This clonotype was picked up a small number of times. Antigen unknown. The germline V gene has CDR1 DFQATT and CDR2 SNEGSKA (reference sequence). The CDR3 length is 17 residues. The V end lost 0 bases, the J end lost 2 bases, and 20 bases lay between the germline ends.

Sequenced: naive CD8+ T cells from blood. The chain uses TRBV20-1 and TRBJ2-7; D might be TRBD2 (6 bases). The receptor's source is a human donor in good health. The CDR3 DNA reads TGCAGTGCTAGAGATGATCATGGGTACGGGAGTCCCTACGAGCAGTACTTC. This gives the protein CSARDDHGYGSPYEQYF.